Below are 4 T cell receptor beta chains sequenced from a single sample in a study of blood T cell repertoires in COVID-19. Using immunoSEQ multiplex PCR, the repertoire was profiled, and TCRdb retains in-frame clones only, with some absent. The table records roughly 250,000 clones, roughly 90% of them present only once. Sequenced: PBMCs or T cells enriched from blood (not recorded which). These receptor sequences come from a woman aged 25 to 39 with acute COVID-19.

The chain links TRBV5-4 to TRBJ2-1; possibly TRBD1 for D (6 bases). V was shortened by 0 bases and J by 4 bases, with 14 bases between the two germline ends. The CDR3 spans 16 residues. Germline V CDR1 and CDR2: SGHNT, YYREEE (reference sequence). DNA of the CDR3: TGTGCCAGCAGCTTGGGTGGGGACAAAGCGTACAATGAGCAGTTCTTC. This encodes CASSLGGDKAYNEQFF.

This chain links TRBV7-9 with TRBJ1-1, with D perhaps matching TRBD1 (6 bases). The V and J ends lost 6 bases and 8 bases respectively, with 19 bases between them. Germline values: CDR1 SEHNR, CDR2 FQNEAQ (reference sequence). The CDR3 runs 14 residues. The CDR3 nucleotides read TGTGCCAGCAGATACACAGGGAATTTATTGGAAGCTTTCTTT. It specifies CASRYTGNLLEAFF.

The DNA of the CDR3 is TGTGCCAGCAGTGAAGCGAGGTGGATAGGAGCAGAGACCCAGTACTTC. This encodes CASSEARWIGAETQYF. The rearrangement links TRBV6-1 to TRBJ2-5; D gene unclear. The length of the CDR3 is 16 residues. Germline V gene sequence: CDR1 MNHNS, CDR2 SASEGT. V lost 0 bases, J lost 4 bases, and 15 bases lay in between.

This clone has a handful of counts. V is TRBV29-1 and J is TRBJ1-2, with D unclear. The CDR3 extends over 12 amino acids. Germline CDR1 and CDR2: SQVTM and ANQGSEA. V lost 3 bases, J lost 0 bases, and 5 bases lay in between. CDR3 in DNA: TGCAGCGTTGAGACACCTAACTATGGCTACACCTTC. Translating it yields CSVETPNYGYTF.